Described below is a single T cell receptor beta chain sequence and its context. Its cognate antigen is unknown. The sample has other DNA sequences that encode this CDR3 too. Authors' data handling: ImmunoSEQ output held junction-only sequences without quality scores, so filtering differed. Some clones are missing from TCRdb's copy, which holds only in-frame ones; the method was immunoSEQ multiplex PCR. V and J calls and clone size are given by that table; D and trimming were obtained from the DNA. Among roughly 2.2 million clones listed, about 92% were seen once. The CDR3 has 12 residues. The ends were cut back, 4 bases at V and 4 bases at J, with 8 bases in the middle. Germline V gives CDR1 SQVTM, CDR2 ANQGSEA. The record originates from a study of shared clonotypes between healthy human individuals. Study results and caveats: Rarefaction analysis demonstrated incomplete sorted-subset sequencing notwithstanding large depth.

Sequencing was performed on naive CD4+ T cells from PBMCs. Subset described: CD45RA+ positively selected. V and J are TRBV29-1 and TRBJ1-3; a possible D gene is TRBD1 (6 bases). This TCR was recovered from a man aged 18 to 29 in good health. Some clones in this sample may be carry-over from other donors' samples. CDR3 residues: CSVAGVGNTIYF. The CDR3 nucleotides read TGCAGCGTTGCAGGGGTCGGAAACACCATATATTTT.